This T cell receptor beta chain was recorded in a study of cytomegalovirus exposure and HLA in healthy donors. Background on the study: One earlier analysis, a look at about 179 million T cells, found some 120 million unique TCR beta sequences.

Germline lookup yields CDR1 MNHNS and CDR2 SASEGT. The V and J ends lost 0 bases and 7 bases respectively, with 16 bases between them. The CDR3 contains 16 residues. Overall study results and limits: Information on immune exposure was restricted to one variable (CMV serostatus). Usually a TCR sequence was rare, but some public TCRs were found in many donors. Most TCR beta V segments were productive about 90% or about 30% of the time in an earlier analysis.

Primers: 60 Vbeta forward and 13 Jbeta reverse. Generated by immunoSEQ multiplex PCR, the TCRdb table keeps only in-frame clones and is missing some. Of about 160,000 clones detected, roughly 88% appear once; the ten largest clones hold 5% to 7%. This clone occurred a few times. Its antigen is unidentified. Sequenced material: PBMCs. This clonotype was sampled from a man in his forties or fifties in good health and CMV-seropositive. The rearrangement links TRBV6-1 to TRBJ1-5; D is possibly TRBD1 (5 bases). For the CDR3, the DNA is TGTGCCAGCAGTGAAGCGGGGTGGGGGGTTGGACAGCCCCAGCATTTT. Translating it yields CASSEAGWGVGQPQHF.